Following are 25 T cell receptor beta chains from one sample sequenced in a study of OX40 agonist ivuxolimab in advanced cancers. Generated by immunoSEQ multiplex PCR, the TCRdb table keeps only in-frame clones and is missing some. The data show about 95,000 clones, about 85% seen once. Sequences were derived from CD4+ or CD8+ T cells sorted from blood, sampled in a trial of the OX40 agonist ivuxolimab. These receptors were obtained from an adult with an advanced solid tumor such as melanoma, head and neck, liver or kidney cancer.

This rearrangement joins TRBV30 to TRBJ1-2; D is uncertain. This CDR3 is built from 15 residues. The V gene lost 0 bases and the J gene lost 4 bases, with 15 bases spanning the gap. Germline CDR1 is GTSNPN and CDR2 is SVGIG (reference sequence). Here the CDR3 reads CAWSVLSSLSYGYTF. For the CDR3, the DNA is TGTGCCTGGAGTGTACTTAGCAGCCTGTCCTATGGCTACACCTTC.

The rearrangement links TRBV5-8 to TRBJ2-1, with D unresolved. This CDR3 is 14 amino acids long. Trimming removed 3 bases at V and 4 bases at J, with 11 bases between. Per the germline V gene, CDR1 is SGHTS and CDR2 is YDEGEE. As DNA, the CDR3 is TGTGCCAGCAGCTCTGGAATGGGGTACAATGAGCAGTTCTTC. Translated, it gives CASSSGMGYNEQFF.

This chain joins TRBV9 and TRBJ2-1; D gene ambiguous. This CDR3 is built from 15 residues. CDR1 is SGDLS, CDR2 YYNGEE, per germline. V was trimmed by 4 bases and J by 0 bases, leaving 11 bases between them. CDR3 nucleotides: TGTGCCAGCAGCCGTTCCGGAAGCTCCTACAATGAGCAGTTCTTC. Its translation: CASSRSGSSYNEQFF. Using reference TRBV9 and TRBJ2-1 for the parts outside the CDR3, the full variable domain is DSGVTQTPKHLITATGQRVTLRCSPRSGDLSVYWYQQSLDQGLQFLIQYYNGEERAKGNILERFSAQQFPDLHSELNLSSLELGDSALYFCASSRSGSSYNEQFFGPGTRLTVL.

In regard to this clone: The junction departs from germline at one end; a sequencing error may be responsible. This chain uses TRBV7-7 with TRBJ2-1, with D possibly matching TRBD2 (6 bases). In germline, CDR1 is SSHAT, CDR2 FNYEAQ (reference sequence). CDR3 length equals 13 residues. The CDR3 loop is CASSSGLYNEQFF. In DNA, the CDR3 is TGTGCTAGCAGCTCGGGACTCTACAATGAGCAGTTCTTC.

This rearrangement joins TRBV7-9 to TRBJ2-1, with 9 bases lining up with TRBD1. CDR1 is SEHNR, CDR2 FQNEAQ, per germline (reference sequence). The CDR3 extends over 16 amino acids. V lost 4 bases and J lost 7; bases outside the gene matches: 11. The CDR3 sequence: CASSYRQGVTGNEQFF. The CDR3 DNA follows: TGTGCCAGCAGCTACAGACAGGGGGTTACCGGGAATGAGCAGTTCTTC. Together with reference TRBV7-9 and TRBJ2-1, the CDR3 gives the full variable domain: DTGVSQNPRHKITKRGQNVTFRCDPISEHNRLYWYRQTLGQGPEFLTYFQNEAQLEKSRLLSDRFSAERPKGSFSTLEIQRTEQGDSAMYLCASSYRQGVTGNEQFFGPGTRLTVL.

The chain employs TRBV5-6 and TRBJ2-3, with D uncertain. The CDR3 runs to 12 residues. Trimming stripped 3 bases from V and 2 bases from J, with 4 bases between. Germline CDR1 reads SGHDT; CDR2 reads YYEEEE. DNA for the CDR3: TGTGCCAGCAGCTCCTACACAGATACGCAGTATTTT. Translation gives CASSSYTDTQYF. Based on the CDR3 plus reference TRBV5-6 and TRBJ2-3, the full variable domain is DAGVTQSPTHLIKTRGQQVTLRCSPKSGHDTVSWYQQALGQGPQFIFQYYEEEERQRGNFPDRFSGHQFPNYSSELNVNALLLGDSALYLCASSSYTDTQYFGPGTRLTVL.

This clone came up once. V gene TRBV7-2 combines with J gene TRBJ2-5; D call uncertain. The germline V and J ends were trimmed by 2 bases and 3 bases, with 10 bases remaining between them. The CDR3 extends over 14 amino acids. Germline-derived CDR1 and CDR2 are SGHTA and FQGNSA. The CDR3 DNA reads TGTGCCAGCAGCTTAATCCACAGAAAAGAGACCCAGTACTTC. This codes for CASSLIHRKETQYF.

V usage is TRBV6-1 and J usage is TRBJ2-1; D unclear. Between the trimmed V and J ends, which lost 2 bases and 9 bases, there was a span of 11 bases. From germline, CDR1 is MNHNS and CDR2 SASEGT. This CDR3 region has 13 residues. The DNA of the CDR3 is TGTGCCAGCAGTGAAAATTGGTTGACTGAGCAGTTCTTC. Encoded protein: CASSENWLTEQFF.

As DNA, the CDR3 is TGTGCCTGGTGTGAGGGTAATGGGGCCAACGTCCTGACTTTC. The encoded protein is CAWCEGNGANVLTF. The chain is built from TRBV30 and TRBJ2-6; D is possibly TRBD2 (5 bases). The germline gives CDR1 GTSNPN, CDR2 SVGIG (reference sequence). CDR3 length equals 14 residues. The V gene lost 5 bases and the J gene lost 3 bases, with 11 bases spanning the gap.

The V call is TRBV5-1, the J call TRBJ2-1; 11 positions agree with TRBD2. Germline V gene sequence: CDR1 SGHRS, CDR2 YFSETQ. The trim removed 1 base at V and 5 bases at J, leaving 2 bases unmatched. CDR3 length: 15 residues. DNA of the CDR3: TGCGCCAGCAGCTTGACTAGCGGGGGTCACAATGAGCAGTTCTTC. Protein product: CASSLTSGGHNEQFF.

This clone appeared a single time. In nucleotides, the CDR3 is TGCGCCAGCAGCTTGGGGATCGGGACCGAGGGGGGCACACCCCTCCACTTT. It translates to CASSLGIGTEGGTPLHF. The chain is built from TRBV5-1 and TRBJ1-6; tentatively, D is TRBD1 (6 bases). The germline gives CDR1 SGHRS, CDR2 YFSETQ. CDR3 length equals 17 residues. Trimming shortened V by 0 bases and J by 11 bases, and 21 bases separated the two germline ends.

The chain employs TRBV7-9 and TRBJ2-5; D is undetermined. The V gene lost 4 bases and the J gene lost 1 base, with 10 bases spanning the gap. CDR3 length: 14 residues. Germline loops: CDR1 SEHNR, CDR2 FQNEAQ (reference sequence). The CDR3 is CASSSNSFQETQYF. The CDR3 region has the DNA TGTGCCAGCAGCTCCAACAGCTTCCAAGAGACCCAGTACTTC. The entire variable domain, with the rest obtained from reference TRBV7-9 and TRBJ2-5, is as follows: DTGVSQNPRHKITKRGQNVTFRCDPISEHNRLYWYRQTLGQGPEFLTYFQNEAQLEKSRLLSDRFSAERPKGSFSTLEIQRTEQGDSAMYLCASSSNSFQETQYFGPGTRLLVL.

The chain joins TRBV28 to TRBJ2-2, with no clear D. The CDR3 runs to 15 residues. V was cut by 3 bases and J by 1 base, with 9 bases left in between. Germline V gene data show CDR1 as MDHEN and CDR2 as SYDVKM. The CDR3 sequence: CASSFPTGNTGELFF. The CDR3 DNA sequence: TGTGCCAGCAGTTTTCCCACTGGGAACACCGGGGAGCTGTTTTTT.

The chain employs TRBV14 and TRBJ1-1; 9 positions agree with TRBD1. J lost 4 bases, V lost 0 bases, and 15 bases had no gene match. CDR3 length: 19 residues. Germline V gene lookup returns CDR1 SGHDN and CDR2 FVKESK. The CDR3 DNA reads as TGTGCCAGCAGCCAAGAAGGCGGGACAGGGTCTGTTGAAGCCACTGAAGCTTTCTTT. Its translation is CASSQEGGTGSVEATEAFF.

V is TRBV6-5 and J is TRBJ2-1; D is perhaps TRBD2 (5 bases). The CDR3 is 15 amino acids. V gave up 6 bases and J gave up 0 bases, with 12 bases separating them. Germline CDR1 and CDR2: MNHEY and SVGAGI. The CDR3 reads CASSKDSSSYNEQFF. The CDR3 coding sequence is TGTGCCAGCAGCAAGGACTCTAGCTCCTACAATGAGCAGTTCTTC.

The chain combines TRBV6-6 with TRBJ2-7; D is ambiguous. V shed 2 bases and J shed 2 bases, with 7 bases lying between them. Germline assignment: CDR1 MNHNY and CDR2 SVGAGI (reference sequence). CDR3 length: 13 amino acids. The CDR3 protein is CASSYPMTYEQYF. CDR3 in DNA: TGTGCCAGCAGTTACCCGATGACCTACGAGCAGTACTTC.

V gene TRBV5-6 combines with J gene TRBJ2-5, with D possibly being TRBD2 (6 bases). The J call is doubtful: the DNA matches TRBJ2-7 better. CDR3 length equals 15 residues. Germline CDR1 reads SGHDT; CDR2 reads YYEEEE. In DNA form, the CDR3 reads TGTGCCAGCAGCTTGTTTGCGGGACCATTCTACGAGCAGTACTTC. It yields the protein CASSLFAGPFYEQYF.

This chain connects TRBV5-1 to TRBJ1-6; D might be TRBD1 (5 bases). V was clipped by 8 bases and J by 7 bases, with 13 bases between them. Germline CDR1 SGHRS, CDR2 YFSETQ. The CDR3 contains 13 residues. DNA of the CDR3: TGCGCCAGTTCTCGGGGCGTGAATTCACCCCTCCACTTT. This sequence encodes CASSRGVNSPLHF.

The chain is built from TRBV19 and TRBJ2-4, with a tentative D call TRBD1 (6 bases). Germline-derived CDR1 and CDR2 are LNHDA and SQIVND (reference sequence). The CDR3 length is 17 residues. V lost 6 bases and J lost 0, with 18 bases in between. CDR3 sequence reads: CASSGIGTRRAKNIQYF. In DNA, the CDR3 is TGTGCCAGTAGCGGGATAGGGACACGGCGAGCCAAAAACATTCAGTACTTC.

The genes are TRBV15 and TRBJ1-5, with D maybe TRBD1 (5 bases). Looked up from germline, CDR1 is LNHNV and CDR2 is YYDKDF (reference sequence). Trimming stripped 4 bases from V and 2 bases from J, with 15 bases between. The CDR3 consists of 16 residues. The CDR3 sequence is CATSTGPQVGNQPQHF. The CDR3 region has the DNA TGTGCCACCAGCACAGGACCACAGGTGGGCAATCAGCCCCAGCATTTT.

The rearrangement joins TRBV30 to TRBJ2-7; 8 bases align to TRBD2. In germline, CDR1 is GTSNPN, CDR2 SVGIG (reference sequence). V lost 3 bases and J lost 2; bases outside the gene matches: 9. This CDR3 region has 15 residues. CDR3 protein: CAWRQIAGLPYEQYF. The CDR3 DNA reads TGTGCCTGGAGGCAAATAGCGGGACTCCCCTACGAGCAGTACTTC.

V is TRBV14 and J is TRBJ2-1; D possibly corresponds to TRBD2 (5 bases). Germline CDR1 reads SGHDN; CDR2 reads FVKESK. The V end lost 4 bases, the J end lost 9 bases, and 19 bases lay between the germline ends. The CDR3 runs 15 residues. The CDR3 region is CASSPHAGAYVEQFF. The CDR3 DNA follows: TGTGCCAGCAGCCCTCACGCGGGTGCCTACGTTGAGCAGTTCTTC.

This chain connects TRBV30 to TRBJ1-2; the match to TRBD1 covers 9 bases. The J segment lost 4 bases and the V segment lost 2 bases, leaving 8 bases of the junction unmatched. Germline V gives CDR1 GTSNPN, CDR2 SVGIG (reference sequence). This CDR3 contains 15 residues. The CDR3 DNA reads TGTGCCTGGAGTCCAGGACAGGGGTCGCTCTATGGCTACACCTTC. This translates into CAWSPGQGSLYGYTF.

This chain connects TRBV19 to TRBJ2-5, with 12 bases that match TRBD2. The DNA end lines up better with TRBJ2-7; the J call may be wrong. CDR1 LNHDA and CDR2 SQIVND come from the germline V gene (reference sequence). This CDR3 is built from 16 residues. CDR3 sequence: CASSPPGLAGEYEQYF. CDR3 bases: TGTGCCAGTAGTCCCCCGGGACTAGCGGGCGAGTACGAGCAGTACTTC.

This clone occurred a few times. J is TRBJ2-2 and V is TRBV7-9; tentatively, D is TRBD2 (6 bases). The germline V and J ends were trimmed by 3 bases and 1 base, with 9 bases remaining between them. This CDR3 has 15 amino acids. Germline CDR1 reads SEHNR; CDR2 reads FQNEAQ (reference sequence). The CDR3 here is CASSFTSRNTGELFF. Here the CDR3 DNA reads TGTGCCAGCAGCTTTACTAGCAGGAACACCGGGGAGCTGTTTTTT.